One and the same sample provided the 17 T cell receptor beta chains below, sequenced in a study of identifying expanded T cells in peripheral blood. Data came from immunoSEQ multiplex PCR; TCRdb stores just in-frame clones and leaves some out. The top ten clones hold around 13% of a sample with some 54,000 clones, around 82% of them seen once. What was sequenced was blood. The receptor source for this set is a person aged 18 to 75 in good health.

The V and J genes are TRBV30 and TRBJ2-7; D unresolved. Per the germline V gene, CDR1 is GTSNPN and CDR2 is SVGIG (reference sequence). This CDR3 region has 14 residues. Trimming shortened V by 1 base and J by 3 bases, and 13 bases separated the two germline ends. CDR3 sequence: CAWSGAAGFYEQYF. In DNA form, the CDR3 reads TGTGCCTGGAGTGGCGCAGCTGGGTTCTACGAGCAGTACTTC.

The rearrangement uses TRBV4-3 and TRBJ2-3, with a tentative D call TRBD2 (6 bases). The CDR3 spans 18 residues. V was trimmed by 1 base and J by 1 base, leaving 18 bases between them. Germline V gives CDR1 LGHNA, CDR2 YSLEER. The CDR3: CASSQGPVGGEGTDTQYF. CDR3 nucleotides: TGCGCCAGCAGCCAAGGTCCCGTAGGCGGGGAGGGCACAGATACGCAGTATTTT.

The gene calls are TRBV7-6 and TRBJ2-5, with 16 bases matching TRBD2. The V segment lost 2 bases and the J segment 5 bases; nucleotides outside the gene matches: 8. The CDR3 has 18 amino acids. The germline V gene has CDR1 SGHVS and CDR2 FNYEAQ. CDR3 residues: CASSLSPGLAGGPETQYF. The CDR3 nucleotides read TGTGCCAGCAGCTTATCCCCGGGACTAGCGGGAGGGCCCGAGACCCAGTACTTC.

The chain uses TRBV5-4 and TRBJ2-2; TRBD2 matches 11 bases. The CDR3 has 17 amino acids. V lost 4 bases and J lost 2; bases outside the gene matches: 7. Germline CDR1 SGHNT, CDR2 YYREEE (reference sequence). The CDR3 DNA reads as TGTGCCAGCAGCCTGACACTAGCGGGGGCCAACACCGGGGAGCTGTTTTTT. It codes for CASSLTLAGANTGELFF.

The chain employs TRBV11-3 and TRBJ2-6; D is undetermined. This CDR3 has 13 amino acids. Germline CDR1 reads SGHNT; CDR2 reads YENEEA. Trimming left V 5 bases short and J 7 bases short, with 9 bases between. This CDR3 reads CASSHLSANVLTF. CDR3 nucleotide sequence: TGTGCCAGCAGCCACCTCTCAGCCAACGTCCTGACTTTC.

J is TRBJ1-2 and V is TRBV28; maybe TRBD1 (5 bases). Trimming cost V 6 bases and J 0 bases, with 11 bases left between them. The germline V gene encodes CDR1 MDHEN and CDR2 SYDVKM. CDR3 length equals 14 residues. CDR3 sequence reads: CASSYGTANYGYTF. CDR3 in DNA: TGTGCCAGCAGCTACGGGACGGCTAACTATGGCTACACCTTC.

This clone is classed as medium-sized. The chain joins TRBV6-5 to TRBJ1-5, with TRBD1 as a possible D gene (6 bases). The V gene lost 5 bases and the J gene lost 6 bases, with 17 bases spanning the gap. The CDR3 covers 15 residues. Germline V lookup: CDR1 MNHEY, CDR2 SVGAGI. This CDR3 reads CASSPSDRPFQPQHF. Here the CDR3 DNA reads TGTGCCAGCAGTCCGTCCGACAGGCCTTTTCAGCCCCAGCATTTT.

The CDR3 nucleotides read TGTGCCAGCAGCGTTTCGGGGGGGCGGACAGATACGCAGTATTTT. Protein product: CASSVSGGRTDTQYF. V usage is TRBV9 and J usage is TRBJ2-3; 8 bases match TRBD2. The germline CDR1 and CDR2 sequences are SGDLS and YYNGEE. The V segment lost 2 bases and the J segment 3 bases; nucleotides outside the gene matches: 5. This CDR3 has 15 amino acids.

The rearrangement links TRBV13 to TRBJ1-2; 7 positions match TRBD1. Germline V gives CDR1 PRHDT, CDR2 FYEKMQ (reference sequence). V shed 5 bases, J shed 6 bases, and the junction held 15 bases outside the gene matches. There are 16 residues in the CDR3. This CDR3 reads CASSTYSETGKHGYTF. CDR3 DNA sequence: TGTGCCAGCAGCACTTATTCTGAGACAGGGAAACATGGCTACACCTTC.

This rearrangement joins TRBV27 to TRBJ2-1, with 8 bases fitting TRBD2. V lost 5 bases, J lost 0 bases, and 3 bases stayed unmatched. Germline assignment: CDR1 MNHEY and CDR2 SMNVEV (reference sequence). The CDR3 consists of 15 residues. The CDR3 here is CASSRGGSSYNEQFF. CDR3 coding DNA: TGTGCCAGCAGTCGGGGGGGGAGCTCCTACAATGAGCAGTTCTTC.

CDR3 nucleotides: TGCGCCAGCAGCCAAGAATCGGGACGCTCCTACGAGCAGTACTTC. This gives the protein CASSQESGRSYEQYF. The chain has TRBV4-1 and TRBJ2-7; D could derive from TRBD1 or TRBD2 (5 bases each). CDR3 length: 15 residues. Trimming cost V 0 bases and J 0 bases, with 9 bases left between them. The germline V gene has CDR1 MGHRA and CDR2 YSYEKL.

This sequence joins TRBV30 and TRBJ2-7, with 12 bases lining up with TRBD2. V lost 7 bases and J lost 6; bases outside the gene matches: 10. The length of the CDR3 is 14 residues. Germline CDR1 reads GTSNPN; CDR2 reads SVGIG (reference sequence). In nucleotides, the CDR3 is TGTGCCTCTACCCGGACTAGCGGGACGTCCGAGCAGTACTTC. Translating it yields CASTRTSGTSEQYF.

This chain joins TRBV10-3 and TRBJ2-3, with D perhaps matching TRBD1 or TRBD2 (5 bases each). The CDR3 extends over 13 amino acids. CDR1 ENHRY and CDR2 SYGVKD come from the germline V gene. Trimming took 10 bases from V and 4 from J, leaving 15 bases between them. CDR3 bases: TGTGCCACCCAAGGGGACCGCCCAGATACGCAGTATTTT. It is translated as CATQGDRPDTQYF.

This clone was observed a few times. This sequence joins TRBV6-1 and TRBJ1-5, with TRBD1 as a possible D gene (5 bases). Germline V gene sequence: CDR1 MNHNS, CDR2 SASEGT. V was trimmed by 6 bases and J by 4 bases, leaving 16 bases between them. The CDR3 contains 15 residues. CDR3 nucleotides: TGTGCCAGCAGCGCTCAAAAGGCAGGGAATCAGCCCCAGCATTTT. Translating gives CASSAQKAGNQPQHF.

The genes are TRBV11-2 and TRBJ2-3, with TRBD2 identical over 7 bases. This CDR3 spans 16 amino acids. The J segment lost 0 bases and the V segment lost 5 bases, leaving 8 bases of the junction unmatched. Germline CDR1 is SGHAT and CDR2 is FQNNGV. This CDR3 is CASSRRNSGSTDTQYF. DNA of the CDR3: TGTGCCAGCAGCCGGAGAAATAGCGGGAGCACAGATACGCAGTATTTT.

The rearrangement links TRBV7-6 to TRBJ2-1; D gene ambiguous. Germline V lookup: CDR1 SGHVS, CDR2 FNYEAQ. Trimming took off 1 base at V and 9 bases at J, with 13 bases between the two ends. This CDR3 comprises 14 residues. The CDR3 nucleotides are TGTGCCAGCAGCTTAGATCGGAAGACGGGTGAGCAGTTCTTC. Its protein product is CASSLDRKTGEQFF.

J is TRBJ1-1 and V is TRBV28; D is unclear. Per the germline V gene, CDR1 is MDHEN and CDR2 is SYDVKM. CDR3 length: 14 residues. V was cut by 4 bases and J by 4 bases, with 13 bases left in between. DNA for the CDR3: TGTGCCAGCAGTTGGGCCCATGGAGGCACTGAAGCTTTCTTT. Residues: CASSWAHGGTEAFF.